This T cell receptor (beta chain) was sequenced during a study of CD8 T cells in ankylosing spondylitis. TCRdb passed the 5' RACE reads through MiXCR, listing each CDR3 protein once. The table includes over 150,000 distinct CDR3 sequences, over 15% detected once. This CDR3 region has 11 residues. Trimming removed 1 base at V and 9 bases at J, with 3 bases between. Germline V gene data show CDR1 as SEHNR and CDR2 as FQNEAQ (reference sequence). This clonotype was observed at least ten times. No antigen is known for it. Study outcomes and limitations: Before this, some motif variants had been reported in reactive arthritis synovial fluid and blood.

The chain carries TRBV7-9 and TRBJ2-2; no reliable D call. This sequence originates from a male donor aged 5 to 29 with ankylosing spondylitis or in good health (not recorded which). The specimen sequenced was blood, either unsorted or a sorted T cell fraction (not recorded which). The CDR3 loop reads CASSLGRELFF. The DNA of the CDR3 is TGTGCCAGCAGCTTAGGCCGGGAGCTGTTTTTT.